This T cell receptor (beta chain) was profiled in a study of blood T cell repertoires in COVID-19. The overall study: Samples taken during acute and convalescent COVID-19 were collected in the United States, Italy and Spain. PBMCs, B-cell-depleted T cells, or T cells provided the cDNA or gDNA that made up the material.

In germline, CDR1 is WNHNN, CDR2 SYGVQD (reference sequence). V lost 8 bases to trimming and J lost 4 bases; unmatched junction nucleotides: 11. The CDR3 runs to 15 residues. Study processing details: Quantification of nucleated cells was approximated via reference gene primer amplification. Some clones are missing from TCRdb's copy, which holds only in-frame ones; the method was immunoSEQ multiplex PCR. V and J calls and clone size are given by that table; D and trimming were obtained from the DNA. The sample comprises about 170,000 clones, roughly 85% of which are singletons, and 8% to 11% rests with the top ten.

This rearrangement joins TRBV10-1 to TRBJ2-7; TRBD2 aligns across 10 bases. Input material: peripheral blood. The source of this sequence is a woman aged 80 or over with active or convalescent COVID-19. In DNA, the CDR3 is TGCGCCAGCCGAAGTTTAGCGGGAGGAGTTTACGAGCAGTACTTC. Encoded protein: CASRSLAGGVYEQYF.